This record concerns one T cell receptor beta chain sequence. Its antigen is as yet unknown. The length of the CDR3 is 16 residues. The germline gives CDR1 MGHRA, CDR2 YSYEKL. The V and J ends lost 0 bases and 9 bases, in that order; junction bases with no gene match: 7. These data come from a study of cytomegalovirus exposure and HLA in healthy donors. Study in general: A later analysis reported the 95 to 150 validation repertoires used the same platform as the roughly 700 first-cohort repertoires.

Notes on the study in general: A classifier reportedly called cytomegalovirus status with high sensitivity and specificity. For most TCR sequences rarity was the rule, although some public TCRs occurred in many donors.

Produced via immunoSEQ multiplex PCR; TCRdb's table is partial and in-frame only. The table has about 330,000 clones, roughly 87% seen once. The V gene is TRBV4-1, the J gene TRBJ2-4; 11 nucleotides line up with TRBD2. The receptor was isolated from a woman under 40 in good health and CMV-seropositive. The sample consisted of PBMCs. The CDR3 sequence is CASSQEGSGGAGIQYF. DNA for the CDR3: TGCGCCAGCAGCCAAGAAGGTAGCGGGGGGGCGGGCATTCAGTACTTC.